This TCR beta chain stems from a study of T-cell memory formation after mild COVID-19. A single record per CDR3 protein comes from TCRdb applying MiXCR to the 5' RACE reads. Of some 210,000 distinct CDR3 sequences in the sample, around 17% were seen once. V was shortened by 3 bases and J by 6 bases, with 16 bases between the two germline ends. This CDR3 contains 14 residues. CDR1 and CDR2 (germline): SGHNT, YYREEE (reference sequence). This sequence joins TRBV5-4 and TRBJ2-7; no definite D call. The clonotype originates from an adult woman who had mild COVID-19 (a few samples of this study predate the infection). Cell type and time point are not known. The specimen was PBMCs or a T cell subset sorted from them (not recorded which). The CDR3 loop is CASSSIRPDAEQYF. The CDR3 region has the DNA TGTGCCAGCAGCTCAATCCGACCGGACGCCGAGCAGTACTTC.